This T cell receptor beta chain was identified during a study of shared clonotypes between healthy human individuals. Profiled with immunoSEQ multiplex PCR; TCRdb holds only in-frame clones, not every one. The sample has about 490,000 clones, less than 80% seen once; the top ten hold about an eighth. V shed 3 bases, J shed 2 bases, and the junction held 4 bases outside the gene matches. The germline V gene has CDR1 MDHEN and CDR2 SYDVKM. This CDR3 spans 15 amino acids. The chain combines TRBV28 with TRBJ2-5, with 9 bases identical to TRBD2. The TCR was taken from a woman in her forties in good health. Some clones in this sample may be carry-over from other donors' samples. Sample: PBMCs. The CDR3 protein is CASSFGLAGQETQYF. For the CDR3, the DNA is TGTGCCAGCAGTTTTGGGCTAGCGGGGCAAGAGACCCAGTACTTC. Full variable domain (outside the CDR3, taken from reference TRBV28 and TRBJ2-5): DVKVTQSSRYLVKRTGEKVFLECVQDMDHENMFWYRQDPGLGLRLIYFSYDVKMKEKGDIPEGYSVSREKKERFSLILESASTNQTSMYLCASSFGLAGQETQYFGPGTRLLVL.